The 27 T cell receptor beta chains below all came from one sample that was sequenced in a study of CD8+ T cells in alopecia areata. Sequencing templates came from extracted RNA that was reverse transcribed into cDNA. The method was immunoSEQ multiplex PCR; TCRdb's version includes in-frame clones alone and lacks a portion of them. This sample has approximately 98,000 clones, with 59% found just once. The sample taken for sequencing was CD8+ T cells sorted from blood. These receptors originate from a human donor in good health.

V gene TRBV18 combines with J gene TRBJ2-1, with D possibly TRBD2 on 5 matching bases. This CDR3 comprises 16 residues. With 0 bases removed from V and 5 bases from J, the gap between germline ends came to 14 bases. From germline, CDR1 is KGHSH and CDR2 LQKENI. The DNA of the CDR3 is TGTGCCAGCTCACCACCTTTCGCGGGCTCTGACAATGAGCAGTTCTTC. Its translation: CASSPPFAGSDNEQFF.

The gene calls are TRBV28 and TRBJ2-1; D is undetermined. Germline V gives CDR1 MDHEN, CDR2 SYDVKM. CDR3 length equals 15 residues. Trimming shortened V by 2 bases and J by 3 bases, and 11 bases separated the two germline ends. The DNA of the CDR3 is TGTGCCAGCAGTTTAAGCCAGGCCTACTACAATGAGCAGTTCTTC. It is translated as CASSLSQAYYNEQFF.

Concerning this clone itself: This probably arose from a read error, given a far larger clone one base away. The rearrangement links TRBV4-2 to TRBJ2-3; 9 bases fit TRBD2. Germline V gene data show CDR1 as LGHNA and CDR2 as YNFKEQ. This CDR3 has 17 residues. This CDR3 reads CASSQDLAGGPTDRQYF. In DNA form, the CDR3 reads TGTGCCAGCAGCCAAGACTTGGCGGGGGGGCCGACAGATAGGCAGTATTTT.

V gene TRBV6-7 combines with J gene TRBJ2-6; no definite D call. TRBV6-7 has ORF status, its function being uncertain. V shed 6 bases and J shed 3 bases, with 18 bases lying between them. The CDR3 sequence is 17 residues long. In DNA form, the CDR3 reads TGTGCCAGCAGAAATCGTATACCCCTCCTTGGGGCCAACGTCCTGACTTTC. Protein product: CASRNRIPLLGANVLTF.

The chain couples TRBV15 to TRBJ2-2, with D possibly called TRBD1 or TRBD2 (5 bases each). The germline CDR1 and CDR2 sequences are LNHNV and YYDKDF (reference sequence). This CDR3 has 16 residues. Trimming pared 3 bases from V and 0 bases from J, leaving 11 bases between. CDR3 loop: CATSSGDGANTGELFF. The CDR3 DNA follows: TGTGCCACCAGCAGTGGGGACGGTGCGAACACCGGGGAGCTGTTTTTT.

The chain employs TRBV4-1 and TRBJ1-2; D is uncertain. Trimming cost V 0 bases and J 2 bases, with 10 bases left between them. The CDR3 runs to 15 residues. Germline CDR1 is MGHRA and CDR2 is YSYEKL. In DNA, the CDR3 is TGCGCCAGCAGCCAAGATGGTGAAGAAAACTATGGCTACACCTTC. Protein: CASSQDGEENYGYTF.

The chain recombines TRBV2 with TRBJ1-1; no firm D call. CDR3 length: 16 amino acids. V was clipped by 3 bases and J by 1 base, with 15 bases between them. Germline CDR1 and CDR2: SNHLY and FYNNEI. In nucleotides, the CDR3 is TGTGCCAGCAGTGATGACACACAGCGGAAGAACACTGAAGCTTTCTTT. Protein product: CASSDDTQRKNTEAFF.

This clone appeared a single time. The chain couples TRBV5-1 to TRBJ2-1, with D possibly TRBD2 on 5 matching bases. Germline values: CDR1 SGHRS, CDR2 YFSETQ. The CDR3 is 18 amino acids. The ends were cut back, 2 bases at V and 0 bases at J, with 18 bases in the middle. The CDR3 here is CASSFFLGLADSYNEQFF. As DNA, the CDR3 is TGCGCCAGCAGCTTTTTCCTCGGGCTAGCCGACTCCTACAATGAGCAGTTCTTC. Full variable domain (remainder filled in from reference TRBV5-1 and TRBJ2-1): KAGVTQTPRYLIKTRGQQVTLSCSPISGHRSVSWYQQTPGQGLQFLFEYFSETQRNKGNFPGRFSGRQFSNSRSEMNVSTLELGDSALYLCASSFFLGLADSYNEQFFGPGTRLTVL.

This rearrangement joins TRBV25-1 to TRBJ2-1; no clear D gene. CDR1 is MGHDK and CDR2 is SYGVNS in the germline V gene. V was trimmed by 6 bases and J by 10 bases, leaving 13 bases between them. There are 12 residues in the CDR3. CDR3 DNA sequence: TGTGCCAGCAGAGCCGGGCCTTTCGAGCAGTTCTTC. Its translation: CASRAGPFEQFF.

The gene calls are TRBV9 and TRBJ2-7; 7 bases fit TRBD2. The trim removed 4 bases at V and 5 bases at J, leaving 6 bases unmatched. Germline CDR1 reads SGDLS; CDR2 reads YYNGEE. The CDR3 extends over 13 amino acids. The CDR3 reads CASSYSGVNEQYF. The CDR3 DNA reads as TGTGCCAGCAGCTACAGCGGGGTCAACGAGCAGTACTTC.

The rearrangement uses TRBV5-6 and TRBJ2-7, with D unresolved. The V end was cut by 3 bases, the J end by 2 bases, with 6 bases between. Germline CDR1 SGHDT, CDR2 YYEEEE. This CDR3 has 12 residues. CDR3 amino acids: CASSSATYEQYF. CDR3 DNA: TGTGCCAGCAGCTCCGCCACCTACGAGCAGTACTTC.

This clone was observed a few times. The CDR3 nucleotides are TGTGCCAGCAGCCCAGCACTTGGACTAGCGGCAGAAGAGACCCAGTACTTC. Its protein is CASSPALGLAAEETQYF. V and J are TRBV7-9 and TRBJ2-5; TRBD2 matches 10 bases. V was pared by 5 bases and J by 3 bases, with 12 bases of the junction left unmatched. CDR1 SEHNR and CDR2 FQNEAQ come from the germline V gene (reference sequence). This CDR3 comprises 17 residues.

The chain uses TRBV2 and TRBJ2-2, with D possibly matching TRBD1 (5 bases). The length of the CDR3 is 14 residues. Per germline, CDR1 SNHLY and CDR2 FYNNEI. The germline V and J ends were trimmed by 8 bases and 2 bases, with 12 bases remaining between them. For the CDR3, the DNA is TGTGCCAGCGCAGGGCCGGAAAACACCGGGGAGCTGTTTTTT. It is translated as CASAGPENTGELFF.

The genes are TRBV13 and TRBJ2-3, with D possibly being TRBD2 (6 bases). CDR1 PRHDT and CDR2 FYEKMQ come from the germline V gene (reference sequence). The CDR3 length is 17 residues. Trimming shortened V by 0 bases and J by 0 bases, and 13 bases separated the two germline ends. The CDR3 spells CASSLGPGDYSTDTQYF. In DNA, the CDR3 is TGTGCCAGCAGCTTAGGCCCGGGGGATTATAGCACAGATACGCAGTATTTT.

This clone has only a few counts. The chain employs TRBV5-6 and TRBJ2-6; D remains ambiguous. With 3 bases removed from V and 3 bases from J, the gap between germline ends came to 10 bases. CDR1 and CDR2 (germline): SGHDT, YYEEEE. CDR3 length: 15 residues. CDR3 in DNA: TGTGCCAGCAGCTCAAGGGCCGATGGGGCCAACGTCCTGACTTTC. This gives the protein CASSSRADGANVLTF.

This clone was seen more than once but under ten times. The CDR3 loop reads CASSSRQGTNTEAFF. CDR3 DNA sequence: TGTGCCAGCAGTAGCAGACAGGGGACGAACACTGAAGCTTTCTTT. The J gene is TRBJ1-1, the V gene TRBV7-9, with 8 nucleotides matching TRBD1. Trimming cost V 6 bases and J 1 base; bases outside gene matches: 7. The CDR3 contains 15 residues. Per germline, CDR1 SEHNR and CDR2 FQNEAQ (reference sequence).

This clone showed up just a few times. The chain couples TRBV7-9 to TRBJ2-7; D is unclear. V lost 5 bases to trimming and J lost 3 bases, with 14 bases between them. The CDR3 runs to 14 residues. Germline values: CDR1 SEHNR, CDR2 FQNEAQ (reference sequence). The DNA for the CDR3 is TGTGCCAGCAGCCAAGGGCGGCAGGACTACGAGCAGTACTTC. Amino acid sequence: CASSQGRQDYEQYF.

This clone showed up just a few times. The gene calls are TRBV5-6 and TRBJ2-1, with TRBD1 matching 7 bases. CDR1 and CDR2 (germline): SGHDT, YYEEEE. The CDR3 consists of 13 residues. With V trimmed by 3 bases and J by 7 bases, 4 bases remained unmatched. The CDR3 protein is CASSWGQQNEQFF. The CDR3 DNA follows: TGTGCCAGCAGCTGGGGACAGCAAAATGAGCAGTTCTTC. The full variable domain, rest sourced from reference TRBV5-6 and TRBJ2-1, is DAGVTQSPTHLIKTRGQQVTLRCSPKSGHDTVSWYQQALGQGPQFIFQYYEEEERQRGNFPDRFSGHQFPNYSSELNVNALLLGDSALYLCASSWGQQNEQFFGPGTRLTVL.

This clone was seen only a few times. V usage is TRBV7-2 and J usage is TRBJ2-5; TRBD2 matches at 14 bases. The CDR3 contains 17 residues. The germline gives CDR1 SGHTA, CDR2 FQGNSA. V shed 5 bases, J shed 2 bases, and the junction held 7 bases outside the gene matches. Here the CDR3 reads CASSAGLAGASQETQYF. CDR3 DNA: TGTGCCAGCAGCGCGGGACTAGCGGGGGCCAGTCAAGAGACCCAGTACTTC.

The CDR3 sequence: CASSLGTSFNIQYF. DNA of the CDR3: TGTGCCAGCAGCTTAGGGACTAGCTTTAACATTCAGTACTTC. V is TRBV5-6 and J is TRBJ2-4, with 9 bases that match TRBD2. Per the germline V gene, CDR1 is SGHDT and CDR2 is YYEEEE. This CDR3 spans 14 amino acids. The V segment lost 2 bases and the J segment 7 bases; nucleotides outside the gene matches: 4.

This clone has only one observation. The chain uses TRBV19 and TRBJ1-2; no definite D call. Trimming cost V 0 bases and J 4 bases, with 9 bases left between them. This CDR3 region has 14 residues. The germline V gene has CDR1 LNHDA and CDR2 SQIVND (reference sequence). The DNA of the CDR3 is TGTGCCAGTAGTATAGAGCCAGCAGTCTATGGCTACACCTTC. Its protein product is CASSIEPAVYGYTF.

The rearrangement joins TRBV7-9 to TRBJ2-3; D might be TRBD1 (6 bases). CDR3 length: 19 residues. With 6 bases removed from V and 5 bases from J, the gap between germline ends came to 30 bases. Germline V lookup: CDR1 SEHNR, CDR2 FQNEAQ (reference sequence). The CDR3 is CASRGQQSTRRGAGDTQYF. The CDR3 coding sequence is TGTGCCAGCAGGGGTCAACAATCTACTCGCAGGGGCGCGGGAGATACGCAGTATTTT.

There are a few counts of this clone. The CDR3, as DNA: TGTGCCAGCAGCCAAGACGAAGAGACCCAGTACTTC. It is translated as CASSQDEETQYF. V usage is TRBV4-2 and J usage is TRBJ2-5; D is ambiguous. Between the trimmed V and J ends, which lost 0 bases and 3 bases, there was a span of 2 bases. Germline V CDR1 and CDR2: LGHNA, YNFKEQ. There are 12 residues in the CDR3.

This chain connects TRBV23-1 to TRBJ2-4, with D unclear. TRBV23-1 is an open reading frame, and its role is uncertain. The length of the CDR3 is 15 residues. V was shortened by 0 bases and J by 3 bases, with 9 bases between the two germline ends. For the CDR3, the DNA is TGCGCCAGCAGTCAATCTGAGCCAGACAAAAACATTCAGTACTTC. Translation gives CASSQSEPDKNIQYF.

V usage is TRBV6-4 and J usage is TRBJ2-3; 10 nucleotides line up with TRBD2. Germline lookup yields CDR1 MRHNA and CDR2 SNTAGT. CDR3 length equals 16 residues. The J segment lost 2 bases and the V segment lost 3 bases, leaving 5 bases of the junction unmatched. The CDR3 here is CASSEDSGGATDTQYF. In nucleotides, the CDR3 is TGTGCCAGCAGTGAAGACAGCGGGGGGGCCACAGATACGCAGTATTTT.

The chain has TRBV7-9 and TRBJ2-1; TRBD1 matches 9 bases. The CDR3 has 16 amino acids. Trimming cost V 2 bases and J 6 bases; bases outside gene matches: 8. CDR1 is SEHNR, CDR2 FQNEAQ, per germline (reference sequence). The CDR3 here is CASSLLWTGVGNEQFF. The DNA for the CDR3 is TGTGCCAGCAGCTTATTGTGGACAGGGGTCGGCAATGAGCAGTTCTTC.

The V call is TRBV4-2, the J call TRBJ1-1; a possible D gene is TRBD1 (5 bases). The CDR3 totals 17 residues. Germline loops: CDR1 LGHNA, CDR2 YNFKEQ. Trimming shortened V by 1 base and J by 0 bases, and 15 bases separated the two germline ends. The CDR3 here is CASSQATGPQMNTEAFF. The CDR3 nucleotides are TGTGCCAGCAGCCAAGCCACGGGACCCCAGATGAACACTGAAGCTTTCTTT.